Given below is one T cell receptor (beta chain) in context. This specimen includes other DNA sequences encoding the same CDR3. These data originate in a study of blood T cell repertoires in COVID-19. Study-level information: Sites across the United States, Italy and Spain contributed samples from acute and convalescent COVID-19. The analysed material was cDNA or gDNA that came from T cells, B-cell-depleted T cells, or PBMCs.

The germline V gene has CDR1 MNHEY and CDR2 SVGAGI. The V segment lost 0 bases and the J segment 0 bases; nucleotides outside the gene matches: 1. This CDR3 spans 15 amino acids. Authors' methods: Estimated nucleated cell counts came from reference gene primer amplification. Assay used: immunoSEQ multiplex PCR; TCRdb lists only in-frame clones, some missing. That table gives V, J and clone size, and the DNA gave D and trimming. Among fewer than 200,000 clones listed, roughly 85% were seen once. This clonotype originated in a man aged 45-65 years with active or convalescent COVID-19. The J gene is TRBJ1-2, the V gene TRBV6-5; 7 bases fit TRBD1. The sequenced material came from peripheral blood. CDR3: CASSYSGTANYGYTF. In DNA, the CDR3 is TGTGCCAGCAGTTACTCCGGGACAGCTAACTATGGCTACACCTTC.